One sample yielded the 30 T cell receptor beta chains listed below, sequenced in a study of beta chain features in type 1 diabetes (dated by TCRdb to between 2018 and 2020). Libraries were constructed by the immunoSEQ multiplex PCR assay. The High Capacity cDNA Reverse Transcription Kit was used to reverse transcribe all of the isolated RNA, meaning that expressed TCRB transcripts were what got sequenced. TCRdb retrieved this table from immuneACCESS and kept in-frame rearrangements only. Not all clones are present; in checked studies, unresolved V genes account for under half, and no reason is known for the remainder. Here the sample has about 360,000 clones; around 13% occur a single time. The top ten clones comprise more than 0.015% of the sample. Sequencing was performed on naive CD4+ T cells from blood. The intended sense of this specimen's cell subset or site label: true naive CD4+ T cells. The receptor set was obtained from a young man in good health.

The chain employs TRBV28 and TRBJ1-4; D not certain. CDR3 length: 16 amino acids. Trimming cost V 1 base and J 3 bases, with 12 bases left between them. Germline lookup yields CDR1 MDHEN and CDR2 SYDVKM. CDR3 nucleotide sequence: TGTGCCAGCAGTTTATATGCCCACGGGGCTAATGAAAAACTGTTTTTT. Its translation: CASSLYAHGANEKLFF.

This clone was observed a handful of times. The J gene is TRBJ1-4, the V gene TRBV30, with D uncertain. The CDR3 extends over 13 amino acids. The germline V gene encodes CDR1 GTSNPN and CDR2 SVGIG (reference sequence). The V gene lost 0 bases and the J gene lost 8 bases, with 10 bases spanning the gap. The CDR3 protein is CAWSVGVQEKLFF. CDR3 DNA: TGTGCCTGGAGTGTGGGAGTTCAGGAAAAACTGTTTTTT.

V and J are TRBV28 and TRBJ1-1; D may be TRBD1 (6 bases). The length of the CDR3 is 17 residues. Trimming removed 5 bases at V and 1 base at J, with 20 bases between. Germline V gene data show CDR1 as MDHEN and CDR2 as SYDVKM. The CDR3 protein is CASSPTGAKRGNTEAFF. DNA for the CDR3: TGTGCCAGCAGTCCGACAGGCGCCAAAAGGGGGAACACTGAAGCTTTCTTT.

This clone was seen only a few times. The V and J genes are TRBV5-4 and TRBJ2-3, with no clear D. Trimming took off 0 bases at V and 5 bases at J, with 4 bases between the two ends. Germline V gene data show CDR1 as SGHNT and CDR2 as YYREEE (reference sequence). The CDR3 totals 12 residues. CDR3 sequence (DNA): TGTGCCAGCAGCTTGGGTCGAGATACGCAGTATTTT. It translates to CASSLGRDTQYF.

The chain employs TRBV27 and TRBJ2-3, with a weak D call TRBD1 (5 bases). This CDR3 contains 13 residues. Germline CDR1 MNHEY, CDR2 SMNVEV (reference sequence). The V and J ends lost 5 bases and 4 bases respectively, with 10 bases between them. In DNA form, the CDR3 reads TGTGCCAGCAGTAGCTGGGGCGCAGATACGCAGTATTTT. Its protein product is CASSSWGADTQYF.

This clone has a count of ten or more. The rearrangement links TRBV4-3 to TRBJ2-5; D possibly corresponds to TRBD1 (6 bases). The V gene's germline CDR1 is LGHNA and CDR2 YSLEER. The germline V and J ends were trimmed by 4 bases and 5 bases, with 14 bases remaining between them. The CDR3 totals 14 residues. The CDR3 bases are TGCGCCAGCAGCCGCCGGGACAAAGGCGAGACCCAGTACTTC. Translation: CASSRRDKGETQYF.

The sample holds a few counts of this clone. The chain employs TRBV6-5 and TRBJ1-4; TRBD1 matches at 7 bases. V shed 4 bases, J shed 7 bases, and the junction held 6 bases outside the gene matches. CDR1 MNHEY and CDR2 SVGAGI come from the germline V gene. The CDR3 length is 14 residues. CDR3 DNA sequence: TGTGCCAGCAGTTTGACAGGGAATCGTGAAAAACTGTTTTTT. Translation gives CASSLTGNREKLFF.

The chain recombines TRBV7-8 with TRBJ2-3; no definite D call. Trimming shortened V by 8 bases and J by 4 bases, and 13 bases separated the two germline ends. Germline lookup yields CDR1 SGHVS and CDR2 FQNEAQ. The CDR3 runs 13 residues. This chain's CDR3 is CASRPRWSDTQYF. In DNA, the CDR3 is TGTGCCAGCCGCCCCCGGTGGTCAGATACGCAGTATTTT. The whole variable domain, filled in from reference TRBV7-8 and TRBJ2-3, reads GAGVSQSPRYKVAKRGQDVALRCDPISGHVSLFWYQQALGQGPEFLTYFQNEAQLDKSGLPSDRFFAERPEGSVSTLKIQRTQQEDSAVYLCASRPRWSDTQYFGPGTRLTVL.

The chain has TRBV19 and TRBJ1-5, with D perhaps matching TRBD1 (5 bases). Germline V CDR1 and CDR2: LNHDA, SQIVND (reference sequence). This CDR3 has 16 residues. V lost 3 bases and J 2 bases, leaving 14 bases between the germline ends. The CDR3 protein is CASSMGTPRGNQPQHF. For the CDR3, the DNA is TGTGCCAGTAGTATGGGAACACCCAGGGGCAATCAGCCCCAGCATTTT.

The chain joins TRBV19 to TRBJ2-1; tentatively, D is TRBD2 (5 bases). This CDR3 has 16 amino acids. Germline CDR1 reads LNHDA; CDR2 reads SQIVND (reference sequence). Between the trimmed V and J ends, which lost 8 bases and 7 bases, there was a span of 24 bases. CDR3 protein: CASSTSSSKMRNEQFF. The CDR3 DNA is TGTGCCAGTTCCACCTCTAGCTCCAAGATGAGGAATGAGCAGTTCTTC.

This clone was seen a handful of times. This rearrangement joins TRBV6-5 to TRBJ2-1; D gene uncertain. The germline V and J ends were trimmed by 6 bases and 0 bases, with 6 bases remaining between them. CDR1 and CDR2 (germline): MNHEY, SVGAGI. This CDR3 spans 13 amino acids. The CDR3 sequence: CASSPNSYNEQFF. CDR3 sequence (DNA): TGTGCCAGCAGCCCTAACTCCTACAATGAGCAGTTCTTC.

The V gene is TRBV7-9, the J gene TRBJ2-1; 9 nucleotides align to TRBD2. The CDR3 consists of 18 residues. Germline CDR1 reads SEHNR; CDR2 reads FQNEAQ (reference sequence). Trimming took 1 base from V and 0 from J; bases not matched to a gene: 7. CDR3 DNA: TGTGCCAGCAGCTTAGATTGGGCTAGCGGGACCTCCTACAATGAGCAGTTCTTC. Protein sequence: CASSLDWASGTSYNEQFF.

A few counts support this clone. The chain recombines TRBV5-1 with TRBJ2-2; 7 bases align to TRBD2. The CDR3 loop spans 13 amino acids. Germline CDR1 is SGHRS and CDR2 is YFSETQ. Trimming took 7 bases from V and 4 from J; bases not matched to a gene: 4. CDR3 sequence reads: CASGRESTGELFF. The CDR3 DNA follows: TGCGCCAGCGGGAGGGAGAGCACCGGGGAGCTGTTTTTT.

The genes are TRBV11-2 and TRBJ1-2, with D possibly being TRBD1 (6 bases). The V and J ends lost 4 bases and 5 bases respectively, with 17 bases between them. Germline lookup yields CDR1 SGHAT and CDR2 FQNNGV. The CDR3 consists of 15 residues. In DNA form, the CDR3 reads TGTGCCAGCAGCTCGTACCACAGGGTGGGGTATGGCTACACCTTC. This sequence encodes CASSSYHRVGYGYTF.

This clone showed up just a few times. The chain employs TRBV30 and TRBJ2-7; possibly TRBD1 for D (6 bases). Germline V lookup: CDR1 GTSNPN, CDR2 SVGIG (reference sequence). Trimming shortened V by 0 bases and J by 5 bases, and 14 bases separated the two germline ends. The CDR3 loop spans 14 amino acids. CDR3 sequence: CAWSVWQGIDEQYF. The CDR3 nucleotides are TGTGCCTGGAGTGTTTGGCAGGGGATCGACGAGCAGTACTTC.

The chain carries TRBV5-6 and TRBJ1-2, with unresolved D. The V end was cut by 0 bases, the J end by 4 bases, with 10 bases between. Germline V CDR1 and CDR2: SGHDT, YYEEEE. The CDR3 has 14 residues. CDR3 coding DNA: TGTGCCAGCAGCTTGGCCGGGGATCTCTATGGCTACACCTTC. This codes for CASSLAGDLYGYTF.

This clone has a handful of counts. V is TRBV30 and J is TRBJ2-1, with D maybe TRBD2 (6 bases). The CDR3 spans 14 residues. V lost 1 base and J lost 7, with 14 bases in between. Germline V gene lookup returns CDR1 GTSNPN and CDR2 SVGIG (reference sequence). In nucleotides, the CDR3 is TGTGCCTGGAGTGATGGGACTTGGAAGAATGAGCAGTTCTTC. Translation gives CAWSDGTWKNEQFF.

This clone was seen more than once but under ten times. V is TRBV6-1 and J is TRBJ1-4, with D perhaps TRBD1 (5 bases). CDR1 is MNHNS and CDR2 is SASEGT in the germline V gene. The V and J ends lost 7 bases and 8 bases respectively, with 8 bases between them. The CDR3 consists of 11 residues. In DNA form, the CDR3 reads TGTGCCAGCACAGGGAACGAAAAACTGTTTTTT. It codes for CASTGNEKLFF.

The chain uses TRBV7-2 and TRBJ1-6, with TRBD1 identical over 7 bases. Germline CDR1 and CDR2: SGHTA and FQGNSA. V dropped 2 bases and J dropped 10; count of bases not matched to a gene: 5. The CDR3 spans 14 residues. CDR3 loop: CASSLRDRGSPLHF. In DNA, the CDR3 is TGTGCCAGCAGCTTACGGGACAGAGGGTCACCCCTCCACTTT.

This clone has a handful of counts. This chain joins TRBV9 and TRBJ1-3, with no clear D. Germline CDR1 and CDR2: SGDLS and YYNGEE. The length of the CDR3 is 15 residues. V lost 0 bases, J lost 2 bases, and 9 bases lay in between. CDR3 residues: CASSVAGMTGNTIYF. In DNA form, the CDR3 reads TGTGCCAGCAGCGTAGCTGGCATGACTGGAAACACCATATATTTT.

In its sample, this clone was seen a few times. This chain connects TRBV28 to TRBJ2-5, with 11 bases fitting TRBD2. Germline V gene lookup returns CDR1 MDHEN and CDR2 SYDVKM. CDR3 size: 15 residues. Unmatched junction bases numbered 5, after V lost 5 bases and J lost 3 bases. CDR3 nucleotide sequence: TGTGCCAGCAGTGGGGGGACTAGCGGAGAAGAGACCCAGTACTTC. Protein sequence: CASSGGTSGEETQYF.

In this sample, this clone turned up a few times. Other DNA sequences in the sample encode the same CDR3. This sequence joins TRBV5-6 and TRBJ2-1, with 9 bases aligning to TRBD1. The germline CDR1 and CDR2 sequences are SGHDT and YYEEEE. V shed 0 bases and J 1 base; nucleotides not matched to a gene: 2. The CDR3 contains 16 residues. The CDR3 reads CASSLAGTGSYNEQFF. The CDR3, as DNA: TGTGCCAGCAGCTTGGCCGGGACAGGGTCCTACAATGAGCAGTTCTTC.

The chain couples TRBV25-1 to TRBJ2-2; unclear D gene. The CDR3 is 14 amino acids. The V gene lost 3 bases and the J gene lost 7 bases, with 12 bases spanning the gap. Germline CDR1 is MGHDK and CDR2 is SYGVNS. CDR3 in amino acids: CASSEQTARGELFF. The CDR3 bases are TGTGCCAGCAGTGAGCAGACTGCACGCGGGGAGCTGTTTTTT.

The chain has TRBV6-5 and TRBJ2-7; a possible D gene is TRBD1 (5 bases). Germline V lookup: CDR1 MNHEY, CDR2 SVGAGI. V shed 8 bases and J shed 6 bases, with 17 bases lying between them. The CDR3 contains 13 residues. The CDR3 protein is CASQPTEESEQYF. As DNA, the CDR3 is TGTGCCAGCCAACCGACAGAGGAGTCCGAGCAGTACTTC.

The chain joins TRBV7-9 to TRBJ1-2, with TRBD1 identical over 8 bases. From germline, CDR1 is SEHNR and CDR2 FQNEAQ (reference sequence). This CDR3 contains 12 residues. The V gene end was trimmed by 3 bases and the J gene end by 12 bases; junction bases not matched to a gene: 6. Written as DNA, the CDR3 is TGTGCCAGCAGCTTGGACAGGGTAGTACACACCTTC. Protein sequence: CASSLDRVVHTF.

V is TRBV10-3 and J is TRBJ2-1, with 7 bases matching TRBD1. V lost 0 bases to trimming and J lost 0 bases; unmatched junction nucleotides: 2. The CDR3 runs to 16 residues. Per the germline V gene, CDR1 is ENHRY and CDR2 is SYGVKD. CDR3 coding DNA: TGTGCCATCAGTGAGTCGGGGGACAGCTCCTACAATGAGCAGTTCTTC. Translated, it gives CAISESGDSSYNEQFF.

This clone turned up a few times. CDR3 amino acids: CASSRGQGVGETQYF. The CDR3 nucleotides read TGTGCCAGCAGTCGGGGACAGGGGGTTGGGGAGACCCAGTACTTC. The rearrangement links TRBV28 to TRBJ2-5; 11 bases agree with TRBD1. The CDR3 runs to 15 residues. The germline CDR1 and CDR2 sequences are MDHEN and SYDVKM. With V trimmed by 5 bases and J by 5 bases, 7 bases remained unmatched.

This clone appeared a few times. This chain links TRBV18 with TRBJ2-7, with TRBD1 matching 7 bases. Germline assignment: CDR1 KGHSH and CDR2 LQKENI. V trimming: 3 bases; J trimming: 7 bases; junction bases outside the gene matches: 9. This CDR3 has 14 residues. The DNA of the CDR3 is TGTGCCAGCTCACCCCAGGACAGGTTTGGAGAGCAGTACTTC. This codes for CASSPQDRFGEQYF.

The gene calls are TRBV27 and TRBJ2-7; D not resolved. Trimming took off 2 bases at V and 2 bases at J, with 10 bases between the two ends. The CDR3 length is 14 residues. From germline, CDR1 is MNHEY and CDR2 SMNVEV (reference sequence). CDR3 residues: CASSLAAKTYEQYF. The CDR3, as DNA: TGTGCCAGCAGTTTAGCGGCCAAAACCTACGAGCAGTACTTC.

This clone was detected a few times. The chain recombines TRBV7-2 with TRBJ2-1, with D uncertain. This CDR3 has 11 residues. The germline V and J ends were trimmed by 5 bases and 7 bases, with 6 bases remaining between them. Germline V gene data show CDR1 as SGHTA and CDR2 as FQGNSA. CDR3 coding DNA: TGTGCCAGCAGCCCTCGGAATGAGCAGTTCTTC. Translation: CASSPRNEQFF.